These 10 T cell receptor beta chains share one sample of origin, sequenced in a study of shared clonotypes between healthy human individuals. Libraries were prepared by immunoSEQ multiplex PCR; TCRdb keeps only in-frame clonotypes and omits some of them. The table records 2 million to 2.5 million clones, approximately 95% of them present only once. Source material: naive CD4+ T cells from PBMCs. Stated subset: CD45RA+ positively selected. Every receptor here comes from a man between 18 and 35 years old in good health. Some clones in this sample may be carry-over from other donors' samples.

V and J are TRBV11-2 and TRBJ2-5; D uncertain. CDR1 and CDR2 (germline): SGHAT, FQNNGV. V lost 8 bases and J 1 base, leaving 5 bases between the germline ends. The CDR3 consists of 11 residues. CDR3 coding DNA: TGTGCCAGCGGGATCCAAGAGACCCAGTACTTC. Its translation is CASGIQETQYF.

The chain uses TRBV28 and TRBJ2-7; D is ambiguous. In germline, CDR1 is MDHEN, CDR2 SYDVKM. V was cut by 7 bases and J by 4 bases, with 11 bases left in between. CDR3 size: 12 residues. The CDR3 DNA is TGTGCCAGCACTAGGTTGGGTTACGAGCAGTACTTC. Translated, it gives CASTRLGYEQYF.

This chain joins TRBV21-1 and TRBJ2-7. TRBV21-1 is reported as a pseudogene. The CDR3 runs 16 residues. The CDR3 here is CASSKVGGLPSYEQYF. CDR3 in DNA: TGTGCCAGCAGCAAAGTAGGGGGGCTGCCCTCCTACGAGCAGTACTTC.

The chain has TRBV5-1 and TRBJ2-7; D unclear. V gave up 4 bases and J gave up 5 bases, with 7 bases separating them. From germline, CDR1 is SGHRS and CDR2 YFSETQ. The CDR3 has 11 residues. The CDR3 loop is CASSMGHEQYF. The CDR3 region has the DNA TGCGCCAGCAGCATGGGTCACGAGCAGTACTTC.

CDR3 in amino acids: CASSMTGGNTEAFF. CDR3 coding DNA: TGTGCCAGCAGCATGACAGGGGGGAACACTGAAGCTTTCTTT. V usage is TRBV7-9 and J usage is TRBJ1-1, with 9 bases fitting TRBD1. CDR3 size: 14 residues. Germline V gene sequence: CDR1 SEHNR, CDR2 FQNEAQ (reference sequence). Trimming removed 5 bases from V and 1 base from J; junction bases left unmatched: 2.

V gene TRBV30 combines with J gene TRBJ2-3, with 9 nucleotides matching TRBD2. The CDR3 runs 12 residues. V trimming: 3 bases; J trimming: 8 bases; junction bases outside the gene matches: 3. Germline CDR1 is GTSNPN and CDR2 is SVGIG (reference sequence). The CDR3 DNA sequence: TGTGCCTGGAGAGGGACTAGCTCTACGCAGTATTTT. It yields the protein CAWRGTSSTQYF.

The chain has TRBV6-6 and TRBJ1-5; D possibly corresponds to TRBD1 (5 bases). Trimming pared 7 bases from V and 8 bases from J, leaving 15 bases between. The CDR3 sequence is 13 residues long. Germline loops: CDR1 MNHNY, CDR2 SVGAGI (reference sequence). The chain's CDR3 is CASTRERGEPQHF. Here the CDR3 DNA reads TGTGCCAGCACCAGGGAGAGGGGAGAGCCCCAGCATTTT.

J is TRBJ2-7 and V is TRBV18; D not resolved. The V gene lost 6 bases and the J gene lost 2 bases, with 11 bases spanning the gap. Germline CDR1 reads KGHSH; CDR2 reads LQKENI. This CDR3 is 13 amino acids long. CDR3 region: CASSKGITYEQYF. Written as DNA, the CDR3 is TGTGCCAGCTCCAAGGGAATCACCTACGAGCAGTACTTC. The full variable domain, with the rest looked up from reference TRBV18 and TRBJ2-7, is NAGVMQNPRHLVRRRGQEARLRCSPMKGHSHVYWYRQLPEEGLKFMVYLQKENIIDESGMPKERFSAEFPKEGPSILRIQQVVRGDSAAYFCASSKGITYEQYFGPGTRLTVT.

V gene TRBV21-1 combines with J gene TRBJ2-7; TRBD1, as called in the table, went unchecked against the DNA. TRBV21-1 is noted as a pseudogene. The CDR3 is 19 amino acids. Here the CDR3 DNA reads TGTGCCAGCAGCAAAACCGAAAGTGAAGACAGGTACCTTTCCTACGAGCAGTACTTC. Residues: CASSKTESEDRYLSYEQYF.

CDR3 nucleotides: TGCGCCAGCAGCTTTGTAGGGAATAACGGCGAAAAACTGTTTTTT. This translates into CASSFVGNNGEKLFF. The chain carries TRBV5-1 and TRBJ1-4, with D uncertain. V gave up 2 bases and J gave up 8 bases, with 16 bases separating them. The CDR3 runs to 15 residues. Per the germline V gene, CDR1 is SGHRS and CDR2 is YFSETQ.